One and the same sample provided the 28 T cell receptor beta chains below, sequenced in a study of CD8+ T cells in alopecia areata. cDNA serving as the sequencing template came from extracted, reverse transcribed RNA. Sequenced by immunoSEQ multiplex PCR; TCRdb stores in-frame clones only, minus some. The sample has tens of thousands of clones; roughly 51% are singletons. Sequencing was carried out using NKG2D-high CD8+ T cells sorted from blood. The receptors derive from a human donor with alopecia areata.

This clone was recorded a few times. V is TRBV30 and J is TRBJ2-2, with 9 bases fitting TRBD1. Trimming at V came to 5 bases and at J to 5 bases, leaving 9 bases not matched to a gene. The CDR3 extends over 15 amino acids. Per the germline V gene, CDR1 is GTSNPN and CDR2 is SVGIG (reference sequence). The CDR3 reads CAWQQGAHVTGELFF. CDR3 in DNA: TGTGCCTGGCAACAGGGGGCTCACGTAACCGGGGAGCTGTTTTTT. Full variable domain (missing parts from reference TRBV30 and TRBJ2-2): SQTIHQWPATLVQPVGSPLSLECTVEGTSNPNLYWYRQAAGRGLQLLFYSVGIGQISSEVPQNLSASRPQDRQFILSSKKLLLSDSGFYLCAWQQGAHVTGELFFGEGSRLTVL.

V gene TRBV5-1 combines with J gene TRBJ2-1; a weak D match, TRBD2 (6 bases). This CDR3 is built from 13 residues. From germline, CDR1 is SGHRS and CDR2 YFSETQ. The V gene lost 3 bases and the J gene lost 6 bases, with 10 bases spanning the gap. In DNA form, the CDR3 reads TGCGCCAGCAGCTACGAGGAGGGCAATGAGCAGTTCTTC. Amino acid sequence: CASSYEEGNEQFF.

This chain joins TRBV30 and TRBJ1-5, with TRBD1 matching over 10 bases. With 5 bases clipped from V and 6 bases from J, the junction kept 7 bases outside the gene matches. This CDR3 is built from 14 residues. Germline values: CDR1 GTSNPN, CDR2 SVGIG (reference sequence). CDR3 sequence reads: CAWRGTGEVQPQHF. The CDR3 DNA reads as TGTGCCTGGCGCGGGACAGGGGAAGTTCAGCCCCAGCATTTT. Full variable domain (rest looked up from reference TRBV30 and TRBJ1-5): SQTIHQWPATLVQPVGSPLSLECTVEGTSNPNLYWYRQAAGRGLQLLFYSVGIGQISSEVPQNLSASRPQDRQFILSSKKLLLSDSGFYLCAWRGTGEVQPQHFGDGTRLSIL.

This clone was seen more than once but under ten times. V is TRBV28 and J is TRBJ1-3; a weak D match, TRBD1 (5 bases). CDR1 is MDHEN, CDR2 SYDVKM, per germline. The CDR3 contains 16 residues. V was pared by 6 bases and J by 2 bases, with 17 bases between. CDR3 in amino acids: CASSFKSGRTGNTIYF. The CDR3 nucleotides read TGTGCCAGCAGCTTCAAGTCAGGGAGGACTGGAAACACCATATATTTT. Variable domain in full (rest from reference TRBV28 and TRBJ1-3): DVKVTQSSRYLVKRTGEKVFLECVQDMDHENMFWYRQDPGLGLRLIYFSYDVKMKEKGDIPEGYSVSREKKERFSLILESASTNQTSMYLCASSFKSGRTGNTIYFGEGSWLTVV.

This clone was detected only once. The chain links TRBV6-5 to TRBJ2-3; D uncertain. Per germline, CDR1 MNHEY and CDR2 SVGAGI. Trimming cost V 7 bases and J 0 bases, with 14 bases left between them. The CDR3 is 15 residues long. DNA for the CDR3: TGTGCCAGCACCCCGCCTGGTGGTAGCACAGATACGCAGTATTTT. Amino acid sequence: CASTPPGGSTDTQYF.

The chain couples TRBV29-1 to TRBJ1-2; 8 nucleotides line up with TRBD1. After removal of 4 bases from V and 8 bases from J, the junction contained 9 bases not matched to a gene. The CDR3 spans 13 residues. Germline loops: CDR1 SQVTM, CDR2 ANQGSEA. The CDR3 DNA reads as TGCAGCGTTGCCCCAGCAGGGGGCATCGGCTACACCTTC. Protein sequence: CSVAPAGGIGYTF.

This clone occurred once. This sequence joins TRBV30 and TRBJ2-3; TRBD1 matches at 8 bases. Germline V gives CDR1 GTSNPN, CDR2 SVGIG (reference sequence). The CDR3 is 15 amino acids. V shed 2 bases, J shed 4 bases, and the junction held 8 bases outside the gene matches. The CDR3 protein is CAWSSPRQGSDTQYF. CDR3 DNA sequence: TGTGCCTGGAGTTCCCCCCGACAGGGGTCAGATACGCAGTATTTT.

CDR3 sequence: CSVWSQSYNEQFF. CDR3 bases: TGCAGCGTTTGGTCACAATCCTACAATGAGCAGTTCTTC. The chain links TRBV29-1 to TRBJ2-1; D gene unclear. Trimming removed 5 bases at V and 1 base at J, with 9 bases between. The CDR3 is made up of 13 amino acids. Germline lookup yields CDR1 SQVTM and CDR2 ANQGSEA.

This clone was counted between two and nine times. This chain links TRBV29-1 with TRBJ2-7; D remains ambiguous. Deletions cut 3 bases from V and 3 bases from J, with 9 bases between. This CDR3 is built from 12 residues. Germline V CDR1 and CDR2: SQVTM, ANQGSEA. CDR3: CSVESSSYEQYF. Here the CDR3 DNA reads TGCAGCGTTGAGAGTAGCAGCTACGAGCAGTACTTC.

This clone showed up just a few times. V usage is TRBV5-1 and J usage is TRBJ1-1; 7 nucleotides align to TRBD1. V trimming: 3 bases; J trimming: 0 bases; junction bases outside the gene matches: 8. Germline V gene data show CDR1 as SGHRS and CDR2 as YFSETQ. The CDR3 extends over 16 amino acids. The CDR3 is CASSSTSGTVNTEAFF. Written as DNA, the CDR3 is TGCGCCAGCAGCTCGACCTCCGGGACAGTGAACACTGAAGCTTTCTTT.

V is TRBV28 and J is TRBJ2-7; TRBD1 aligns across 9 bases. CDR3 size: 17 residues. The germline V gene has CDR1 MDHEN and CDR2 SYDVKM. J was trimmed by 2 bases and V by 2 bases; bases with no gene match: 10. This chain's CDR3 is CASSLLSGTGHPYEQYF. Written as DNA, the CDR3 is TGTGCCAGCAGTTTACTTTCCGGGACAGGGCACCCCTACGAGCAGTACTTC.

The chain uses TRBV4-2 and TRBJ2-1; the D is unclear. This CDR3 region has 16 residues. The V gene's germline CDR1 is LGHNA and CDR2 YNFKEQ. V was pared by 4 bases and J by 1 base, with 14 bases between. DNA of the CDR3: TGTGCCAGCAGCCCCACCCTCGCGCCTTCCTACAATGAGCAGTTCTTC. Translating it yields CASSPTLAPSYNEQFF.

This clone has more than one count but fewer than ten. The chain links TRBV14 to TRBJ2-1; 10 nucleotides line up with TRBD2. Per the germline V gene, CDR1 is SGHDN and CDR2 is FVKESK. The CDR3 contains 19 residues. Unmatched junction bases numbered 9, after V lost 1 base and J lost 0 bases. The CDR3 coding sequence is TGTGCCAGCAGCCAAGTACGGCTAGCGGGGGCCTACTCCTACAATGAGCAGTTCTTC. Amino acids: CASSQVRLAGAYSYNEQFF.

There are a few counts of this clone. This chain links TRBV29-1 with TRBJ2-6; D is undetermined. Trimming pared 6 bases from V and 4 bases from J, leaving 13 bases between. Germline V gene lookup returns CDR1 SQVTM and CDR2 ANQGSEA. CDR3 length equals 14 residues. CDR3 DNA sequence: TGCAGCGTCGCGACTGGGTCCGGGGCCAACGTCCTGACTTTC. Translating gives CSVATGSGANVLTF. Together with reference TRBV29-1 and TRBJ2-6, the CDR3 gives the full variable domain: SAVISQKPSRDICQRGTSLTIQCQVDSQVTMMFWYRQQPGQSLTLIATANQGSEATYESGFVIDKFPISRPNLTFSTLTVSNMSPEDSSIYLCSVATGSGANVLTFGAGSRLTVL.

J is TRBJ2-7 and V is TRBV4-1; D not resolved. The CDR3 covers 15 residues. V lost 3 bases to trimming and J lost 2 bases, with 14 bases between them. Germline assignment: CDR1 MGHRA and CDR2 YSYEKL. The CDR3 coding sequence is TGCGCCAGCAGCCAGGGTGTCGACCTCACCTACGAGCAGTACTTC. It encodes CASSQGVDLTYEQYF.

The CDR3 reads CASEGTGYQETQYF. DNA for the CDR3: TGTGCCAGCGAGGGTACGGGGTACCAAGAGACCCAGTACTTC. J is TRBJ2-5 and V is TRBV28; D is possibly TRBD2 (5 bases). The CDR3 contains 14 residues. The V gene's germline CDR1 is MDHEN and CDR2 SYDVKM. Trimming stripped 8 bases from V and 0 bases from J, with 13 bases between.

This clone was counted a few times. CDR3 protein: CSVEDYRISKNIQYF. Here the CDR3 DNA reads TGCAGCGTTGAGGACTACAGGATTAGCAAAAACATTCAGTACTTC. The chain employs TRBV29-1 and TRBJ2-4, with a possible D match to TRBD2 (6 bases). Trimming shortened V by 3 bases and J by 3 bases, and 15 bases separated the two germline ends. CDR1 is SQVTM, CDR2 ANQGSEA, per germline. The CDR3 loop spans 15 amino acids.

The chain recombines TRBV4-1 with TRBJ1-5; D remains unclear. V lost 1 base, J lost 7 bases, and 11 bases lay in between. CDR3 length equals 14 residues. The germline V gene encodes CDR1 MGHRA and CDR2 YSYEKL. CDR3 DNA: TGCGCCAGCAGCCAAGTCGGCGCTTGGCAGCCCCAGCATTTT. The encoded protein is CASSQVGAWQPQHF.

This clone was counted between two and nine times. The CDR3 sequence: CASIDPDRPGQPQHF. The CDR3 nucleotides read TGTGCCAGCATCGACCCGGACAGACCCGGTCAGCCCCAGCATTTT. The chain links TRBV28 to TRBJ1-5; a weak D match, TRBD1 (6 bases). Trimming took 7 bases from V and 6 from J, leaving 19 bases between them. Germline lookup yields CDR1 MDHEN and CDR2 SYDVKM. The CDR3 consists of 15 residues.

Only a few counts were recorded for this clone. The rearrangement joins TRBV29-1 to TRBJ2-2; D is tentatively TRBD1 or TRBD2 (6 bases each). V lost 5 bases and J lost 3, with 16 bases in between. There are 15 residues in the CDR3. CDR1 is SQVTM and CDR2 is ANQGSEA in the germline V gene. This chain's CDR3 is CSVWGDGTHTGELFF. The CDR3 nucleotides are TGCAGCGTTTGGGGGGATGGGACACACACCGGGGAGCTGTTTTTT.

The gene calls are TRBV5-4 and TRBJ2-7; a possible D gene is TRBD1 (6 bases). The CDR3 totals 14 residues. Trimming cost V 1 base and J 4 bases, with 12 bases left between them. Germline lookup yields CDR1 SGHNT and CDR2 YYREEE (reference sequence). The DNA of the CDR3 is TGTGCCAGCAGCTTGATGGGGGCTGAGTACGAGCAGTACTTC. Translated: CASSLMGAEYEQYF.

The J gene is TRBJ2-7, the V gene TRBV4-1; 8 bases are a match to TRBD1. V was clipped by 4 bases and J by 5 bases; unmatched bases: 10. The V gene's germline CDR1 is MGHRA and CDR2 YSYEKL. This CDR3 comprises 15 residues. The CDR3 protein is CASSPTAQGANEQYF. The CDR3 region has the DNA TGCGCCAGCAGCCCTACTGCCCAGGGGGCGAACGAGCAGTACTTC.

In its sample, this clone was seen a few times. The CDR3 coding sequence is TGCGCCAGCAGCTTCAGTCTGGCGGGGGGAACTGAAGCTTTCTTT. It encodes CASSFSLAGGTEAFF. The chain employs TRBV5-1 and TRBJ1-1; possible D gene TRBD1, 5 bases. The CDR3 totals 15 residues. V was cut by 2 bases and J by 5 bases, with 16 bases left in between. Looked up from germline, CDR1 is SGHRS and CDR2 is YFSETQ.

This clone appeared a few times. For the CDR3, the DNA is TGTGCCAGTAGTATGGGGTCGACTTGGGTGAACACTGAAGCTTTCTTT. It specifies CASSMGSTWVNTEAFF. This sequence joins TRBV19 and TRBJ1-1, with D uncertain. The CDR3 covers 16 residues. Germline V gene sequence: CDR1 LNHDA, CDR2 SQIVND (reference sequence). Trimming removed 3 bases from V and 0 bases from J, with 14 bases in between.

Only a few counts were recorded for this clone. This chain uses TRBV7-2 with TRBJ2-7, with D hard to call. Germline CDR1 is SGHTA and CDR2 is FQGNSA. The CDR3 has 15 amino acids. Between the trimmed V and J ends, which lost 4 bases and 3 bases, there was a span of 16 bases. CDR3 region: CASSWTVSTHYEQYF. In DNA, the CDR3 is TGTGCCAGCAGCTGGACGGTTTCCACCCACTACGAGCAGTACTTC.

This rearrangement joins TRBV15 to TRBJ2-3; a weak D match, TRBD2 (6 bases). V shed 10 bases and J shed 4 bases, with 12 bases lying between them. The CDR3 is 12 residues long. The germline V gene has CDR1 LNHNV and CDR2 YYDKDF (reference sequence). The CDR3 loop reads CASGRGSDTQYF. The CDR3 nucleotides read TGTGCCAGTGGCCGGGGGTCAGATACGCAGTATTTT.

This clone has a single count. The sample holds other DNA sequences that translate to the same CDR3. The V and J genes are TRBV27 and TRBJ1-1; D is undetermined. CDR3 length equals 13 residues. The germline CDR1 and CDR2 sequences are MNHEY and SMNVEV (reference sequence). Between the trimmed V and J ends, which lost 2 bases and 0 bases, there was a span of 4 bases. The CDR3 bases are TGTGCCAGCAGTTTAGGGATGAACACTGAAGCTTTCTTT. Protein sequence: CASSLGMNTEAFF.

This clone was recorded a few times. This chain joins TRBV29-1 and TRBJ2-5; the D call may be TRBD1 or TRBD2 (5 bases each). This CDR3 contains 13 residues. CDR1 SQVTM and CDR2 ANQGSEA come from the germline V gene. Trimming removed 7 bases from V and 4 bases from J, with 16 bases in between. CDR3 DNA: TGCAGCGCCCCAGTGGGACCCCGAGAGACCCAGTACTTC. Protein sequence: CSAPVGPRETQYF.